This TCR beta chain was profiled in a study of T cell repertoires in cytomegalovirus infection. Overall study results and limits: Adding up the frequency of public TCR beta families identified people who carried CMV plus the relevant HLA. Dominant in the ex vivo response were TCR beta clonotypes restricted by HLA-C and specific for CMV.

In germline, CDR1 is SGHVS, CDR2 FQNEAQ. V was cut by 6 bases and J by 5 bases, with 20 bases left in between. This CDR3 region has 16 residues. TCRdb re-called the reads with MiXCR, one entry per CDR3 protein. Of a few hundred thousand distinct CDR3 sequences in the sample, around a sixth were seen once. This clonotype was observed many times. Antigen specificity is unknown. The chain joins TRBV7-8 to TRBJ2-1, with D possibly being TRBD1 (5 bases). This receptor was identified in a human donor in good health (CMV status not recorded). Some clones in this sample may be carry-over from other donors' samples. Sequenced sample: PBMCs. In nucleotides, the CDR3 is TGTGCCAGCAGATTATTACGCAGGGCCCCTGACAATGAGCAGTTCTTC. Its protein is CASRLLRRAPDNEQFF.